The rows below give T cell receptor beta chains drawn from one sample of a study of blood T cell repertoires in COVID-19. The protocol was immunoSEQ multiplex PCR, while the TCRdb copy is restricted to in-frame clones and leaves out a portion. Here the sample spans fewer than 300,000 clones, about four fifths being singletons. Sequencing was done on a sample of PBMCs or T cells enriched from blood (not recorded which). The receptors derive from a man in his forties who had been exposed to COVID-19. Each CDR3 is given with its conserved first and last residue. The D gene is left open where the match is weak. A row's size may be missing; if present it is once, few, many or a size class.

NA	TRBV7-8	TRBD1	TRBJ1-1	CASRPTGQTNTEAFF	TGTGCCAGCAGACCTACGGGACAGACGAACACTGAAGCTTTCTTT
once	TRBV9	TRBD1	TRBJ2-1	CASSVGGQGANEQFF	TGTGCCAGCAGCGTAGGGGGACAGGGGGCCAATGAGCAGTTCTTC
few	TRBV12-3/TRBV12-4	NA	TRBJ2-1	CASSGGLGNEQFF	TGTGCCAGCAGTGGGGGCCTGGGAAATGAGCAGTTCTTC
NA	TRBV5-4	NA	TRBJ1-2	CASSLSERSYGYTF	TGTGCCAGCAGCTTGTCGGAGCGATCCTATGGCTACACCTTC
NA	TRBV7-9	NA	TRBJ2-5	CASGQDQETQYF	TGTGCCAGTGGCCAGGATCAAGAGACCCAGTACTTC
NA	TRBV12-3/TRBV12-4	NA	TRBJ2-3	CASRLSYTDTQYF	TGTGCCAGCAGGCTCAGTTACACAGATACGCAGTATTTT
NA	TRBV5-1	NA	TRBJ2-3	CASSLHRGDTQYF	TGCGCCAGCAGCCTCCATAGGGGCGATACGCAGTATTTT
NA	TRBV5-1	NA	TRBJ2-7	CASSSEGWEQYF	TGCGCCAGCAGCTCGGAGGGTTGGGAGCAGTACTTC
NA	TRBV3-1/TRBV3-2	NA	TRBJ2-1	CASSQDQGRPNEQFF	TGTGCCAGCAGCCAAGATCAGGGCCGGCCTAATGAGCAGTTCTTC
NA	TRBV2	NA	TRBJ2-1	CASSGSPVRSSYNEQFF	TGTGCCAGCAGTGGCTCCCCGGTTAGGAGCTCCTACAATGAGCAGTTCTTC
NA	TRBV7-6	NA	TRBJ1-5	CASSATAYSNQPQHF	TGTGCCAGCAGCGCGACAGCTTATAGCAATCAGCCCCAGCATTTT
NA	TRBV21-1	NA	TRBJ1-5	CASSKFGIGQRDQPQHF	TGTGCCAGCAGCAAATTCGGGATAGGACAGAGAGATCAGCCCCAGCATTTT
NA	TRBV5-1	NA	TRBJ1-1	CASSVGGSSEAFF	TGCGCCAGCAGCGTAGGGGGTTCTTCTGAAGCTTTCTTT
NA	TRBV7-9	NA	TRBJ1-5	CASSQDRSEQPQHF	TGTGCCAGCAGCCAAGACAGGTCGGAACAGCCCCAGCATTTT
NA	TRBV19	TRBD1	TRBJ1-2	CATKPTGGRLTYGYTF	TGTGCCACCAAACCGACAGGGGGGCGCTTGACCTATGGCTACACCTTC
NA	TRBV5-1	NA	TRBJ2-1	CASSSIAEAYNEQFF	TGCGCCAGCAGCTCGATAGCGGAGGCCTACAATGAGCAGTTCTTC
NA	TRBV5-1	NA	TRBJ2-1	CASSREQGTFDNEQFF	TGCGCCAGCAGCCGGGAACAGGGGACTTTCGACAATGAGCAGTTCTTC